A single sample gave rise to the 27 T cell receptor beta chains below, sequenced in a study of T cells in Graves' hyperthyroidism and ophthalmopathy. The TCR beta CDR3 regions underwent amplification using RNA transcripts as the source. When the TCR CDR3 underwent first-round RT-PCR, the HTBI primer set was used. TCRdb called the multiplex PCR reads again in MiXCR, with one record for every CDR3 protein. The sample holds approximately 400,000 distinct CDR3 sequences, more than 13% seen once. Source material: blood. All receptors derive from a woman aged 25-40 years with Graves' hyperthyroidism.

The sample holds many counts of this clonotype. This chain's CDR3 is CASSLYRERGTEAFF. CDR3 DNA: TGTGCCAGCAGCTTATACCGGGAGAGGGGCACTGAAGCTTTCTTT. The chain couples TRBV7-9 to TRBJ1-1, with a weak D call TRBD1 (5 bases). The V gene lost 2 bases and the J gene lost 4 bases, with 14 bases spanning the gap. The CDR3 is 15 residues long. The germline V gene encodes CDR1 SEHNR and CDR2 FQNEAQ (reference sequence). Combining the CDR3 with reference TRBV7-9 and TRBJ1-1 gives the whole variable domain DTGVSQNPRHKITKRGQNVTFRCDPISEHNRLYWYRQTLGQGPEFLTYFQNEAQLEKSRLLSDRFSAERPKGSFSTLEIQRTEQGDSAMYLCASSLYRERGTEAFFGQGTRLTVV.

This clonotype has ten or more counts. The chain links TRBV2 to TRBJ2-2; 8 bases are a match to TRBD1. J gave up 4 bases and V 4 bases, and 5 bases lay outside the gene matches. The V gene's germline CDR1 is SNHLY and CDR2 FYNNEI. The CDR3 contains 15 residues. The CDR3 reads CASSVRTGSTGELFF. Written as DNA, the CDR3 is TGTGCCAGCAGTGTCCGGACAGGGAGCACCGGGGAGCTGTTTTTT.

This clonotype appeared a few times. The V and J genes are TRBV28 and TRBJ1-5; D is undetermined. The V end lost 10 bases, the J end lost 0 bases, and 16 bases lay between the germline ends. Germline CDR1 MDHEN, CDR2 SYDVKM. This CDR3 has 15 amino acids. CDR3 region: CATMKGEVSNQPQHF. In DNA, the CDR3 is TGTGCCACCATGAAGGGTGAAGTTAGCAATCAGCCCCAGCATTTT.

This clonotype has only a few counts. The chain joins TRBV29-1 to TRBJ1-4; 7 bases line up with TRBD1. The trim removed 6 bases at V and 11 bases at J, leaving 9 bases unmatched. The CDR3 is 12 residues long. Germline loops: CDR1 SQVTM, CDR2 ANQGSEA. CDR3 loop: CSVGDSLGKLFF. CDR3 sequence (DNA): TGCAGCGTGGGGGACAGTCTTGGGAAACTGTTTTTT.

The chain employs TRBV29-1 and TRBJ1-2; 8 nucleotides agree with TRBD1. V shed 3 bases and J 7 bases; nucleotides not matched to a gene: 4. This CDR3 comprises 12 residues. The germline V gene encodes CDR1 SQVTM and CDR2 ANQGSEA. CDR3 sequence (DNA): TGCAGCGTTGAGACAGGGGACTCTGGCTACACCTTC. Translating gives CSVETGDSGYTF.

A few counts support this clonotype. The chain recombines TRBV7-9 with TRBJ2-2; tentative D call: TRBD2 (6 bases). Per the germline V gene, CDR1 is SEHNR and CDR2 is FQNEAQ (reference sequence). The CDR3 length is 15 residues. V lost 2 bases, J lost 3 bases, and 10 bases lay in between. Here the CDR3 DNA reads TGTGCCAGCAGCTTACGGGAGTCTCACACCGGGGAGCTGTTTTTT. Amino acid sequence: CASSLRESHTGELFF.

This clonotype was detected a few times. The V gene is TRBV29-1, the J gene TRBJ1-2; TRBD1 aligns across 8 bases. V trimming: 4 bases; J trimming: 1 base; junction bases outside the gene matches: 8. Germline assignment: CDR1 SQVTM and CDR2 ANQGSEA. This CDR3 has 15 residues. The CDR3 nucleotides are TGCAGCGTTGGCGGGACAGGCGATTATAACTATGGCTACACCTTC. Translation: CSVGGTGDYNYGYTF. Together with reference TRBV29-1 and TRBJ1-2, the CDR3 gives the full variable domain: SAVISQKPSRDICQRGTSLTIQCQVDSQVTMMFWYRQQPGQSLTLIATANQGSEATYESGFVIDKFPISRPNLTFSTLTVSNMSPEDSSIYLCSVGGTGDYNYGYTFGSGTRLTVV.

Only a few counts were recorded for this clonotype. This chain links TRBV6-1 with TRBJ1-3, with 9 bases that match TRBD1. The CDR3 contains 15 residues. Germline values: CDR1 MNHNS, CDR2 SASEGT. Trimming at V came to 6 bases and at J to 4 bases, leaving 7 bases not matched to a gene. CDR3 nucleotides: TGTGCCAGCAGGCTACAGGGGGCTGAAGGAAACACCATATATTTT. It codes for CASRLQGAEGNTIYF.

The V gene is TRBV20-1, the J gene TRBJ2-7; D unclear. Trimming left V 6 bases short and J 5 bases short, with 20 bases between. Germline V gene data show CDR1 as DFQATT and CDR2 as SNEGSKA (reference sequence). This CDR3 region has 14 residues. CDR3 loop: CSANFGPSEDEQYF. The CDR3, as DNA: TGCAGTGCCAACTTCGGGCCTTCTGAGGACGAGCAGTACTTC.

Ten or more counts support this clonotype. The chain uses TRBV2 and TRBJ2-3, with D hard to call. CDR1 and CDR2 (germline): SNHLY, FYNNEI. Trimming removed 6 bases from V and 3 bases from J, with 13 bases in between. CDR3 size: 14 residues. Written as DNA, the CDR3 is TGTGCCAGCAGCCCCGGCCCCTTTACAGATACGCAGTATTTT. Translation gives CASSPGPFTDTQYF. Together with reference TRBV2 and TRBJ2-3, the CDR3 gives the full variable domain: EPEVTQTPSHQVTQMGQEVILRCVPISNHLYFYWYRQILGQKVEFLVSFYNNEISEKSEIFDDQFSVERPDGSNFTLKIRSTKLEDSAMYFCASSPGPFTDTQYFGPGTRLTVL.

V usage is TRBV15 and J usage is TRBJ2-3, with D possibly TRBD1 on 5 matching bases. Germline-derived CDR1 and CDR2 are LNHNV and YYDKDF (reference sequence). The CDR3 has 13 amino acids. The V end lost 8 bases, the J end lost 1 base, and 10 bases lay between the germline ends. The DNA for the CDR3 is TGTGCCACCCAAGGGGCCCGCACAGATACGCAGTATTTT. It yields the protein CATQGARTDTQYF.

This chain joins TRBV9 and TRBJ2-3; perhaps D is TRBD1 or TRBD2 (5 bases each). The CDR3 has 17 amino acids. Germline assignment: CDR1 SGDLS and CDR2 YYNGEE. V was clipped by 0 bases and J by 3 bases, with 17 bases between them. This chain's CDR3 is CASSVAAGTGWTDTQYF. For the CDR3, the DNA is TGTGCCAGCAGCGTAGCTGCCGGGACGGGATGGACAGATACGCAGTATTTT.

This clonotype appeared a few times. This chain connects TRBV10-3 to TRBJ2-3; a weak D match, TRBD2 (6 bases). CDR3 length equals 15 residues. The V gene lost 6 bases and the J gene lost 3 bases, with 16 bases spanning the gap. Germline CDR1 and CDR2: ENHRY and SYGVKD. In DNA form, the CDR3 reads TGTGCCATCAGACCGGGACTGGATGTAACAGATACGCAGTATTTT. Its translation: CAIRPGLDVTDTQYF.

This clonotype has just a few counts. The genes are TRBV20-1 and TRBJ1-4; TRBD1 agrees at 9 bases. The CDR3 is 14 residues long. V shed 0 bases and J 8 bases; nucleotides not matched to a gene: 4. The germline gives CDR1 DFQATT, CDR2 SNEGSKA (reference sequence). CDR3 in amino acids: CSARDRQGEEKLFF. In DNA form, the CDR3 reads TGCAGTGCTAGAGATAGACAGGGGGAGGAAAAACTGTTTTTT.

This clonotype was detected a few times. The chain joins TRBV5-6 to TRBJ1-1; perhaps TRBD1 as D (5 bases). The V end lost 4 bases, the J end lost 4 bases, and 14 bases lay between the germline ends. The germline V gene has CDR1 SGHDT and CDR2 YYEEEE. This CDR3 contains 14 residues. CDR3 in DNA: TGTGCCAGCAGCCTTTCCTGGGGGTCCACTGAAGCTTTCTTT. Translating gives CASSLSWGSTEAFF.

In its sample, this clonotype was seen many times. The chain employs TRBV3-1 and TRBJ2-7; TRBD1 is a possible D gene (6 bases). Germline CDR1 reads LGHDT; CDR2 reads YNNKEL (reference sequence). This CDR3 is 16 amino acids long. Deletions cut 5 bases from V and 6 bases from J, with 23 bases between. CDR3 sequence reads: CASSSPGHKTYGEQYF. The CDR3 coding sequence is TGTGCCAGCAGCTCCCCGGGACATAAGACATATGGCGAGCAGTACTTC.

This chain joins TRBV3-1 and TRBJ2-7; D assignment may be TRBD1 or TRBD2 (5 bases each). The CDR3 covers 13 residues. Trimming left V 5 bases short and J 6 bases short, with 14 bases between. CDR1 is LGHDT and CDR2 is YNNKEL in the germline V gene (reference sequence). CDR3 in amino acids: CASSSVLGAEQYF. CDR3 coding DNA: TGTGCCAGCAGCTCTGTTCTCGGGGCCGAGCAGTACTTC.

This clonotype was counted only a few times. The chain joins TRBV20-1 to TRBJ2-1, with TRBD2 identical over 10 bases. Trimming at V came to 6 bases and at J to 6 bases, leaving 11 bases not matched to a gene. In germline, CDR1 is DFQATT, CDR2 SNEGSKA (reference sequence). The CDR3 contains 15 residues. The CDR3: CSAPLTGTSVNEQFF. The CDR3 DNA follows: TGCAGTGCCCCTTTGACCGGGACTAGCGTCAATGAGCAGTTCTTC.

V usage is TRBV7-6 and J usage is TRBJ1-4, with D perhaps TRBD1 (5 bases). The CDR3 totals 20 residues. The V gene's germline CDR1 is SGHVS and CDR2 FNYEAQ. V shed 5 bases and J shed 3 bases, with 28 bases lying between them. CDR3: CASSPEKGLSSSNANEKLFF. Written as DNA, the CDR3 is TGTGCCAGCAGCCCCGAGAAGGGGTTAAGTTCAAGCAACGCTAATGAAAAACTGTTTTTT.

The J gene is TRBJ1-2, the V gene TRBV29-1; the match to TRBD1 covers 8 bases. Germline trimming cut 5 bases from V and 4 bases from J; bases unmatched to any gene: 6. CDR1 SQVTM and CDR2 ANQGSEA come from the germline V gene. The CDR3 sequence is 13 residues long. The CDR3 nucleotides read TGCAGCGTTATGACAGGGGACTTCTATGGCTACACCTTC. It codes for CSVMTGDFYGYTF.

CDR3 region: CASSVGAGAETQYF. DNA for the CDR3: TGTGCCAGCAGCGTAGGGGCGGGGGCCGAGACCCAGTACTTC. The chain is built from TRBV9 and TRBJ2-5; TRBD2 is a possible D gene (7 bases). The V gene's germline CDR1 is SGDLS and CDR2 YYNGEE. Trimming cost V 0 bases and J 5 bases, with 11 bases left between them. This CDR3 region has 14 residues.

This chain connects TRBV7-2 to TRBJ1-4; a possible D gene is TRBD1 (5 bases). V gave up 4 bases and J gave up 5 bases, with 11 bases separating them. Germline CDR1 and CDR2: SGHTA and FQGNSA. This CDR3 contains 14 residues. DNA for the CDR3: TGTGCCAGCAGCTCTAGGGGTTACAATGAAAAACTGTTTTTT. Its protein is CASSSRGYNEKLFF.

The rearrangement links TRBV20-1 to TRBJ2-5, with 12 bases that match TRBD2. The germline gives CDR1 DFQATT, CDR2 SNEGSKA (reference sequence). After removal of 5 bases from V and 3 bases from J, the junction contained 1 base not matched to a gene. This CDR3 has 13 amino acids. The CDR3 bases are TGCAGTGCTCGGACTAGCGGGAAAGAGACCCAGTACTTC. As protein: CSARTSGKETQYF.

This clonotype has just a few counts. The CDR3 DNA follows: TGTGCCTGGGAAAGACTAGCGGTCGGCCCAGATACGCAGTATTTT. Encoded protein: CAWERLAVGPDTQYF. The chain uses TRBV30 and TRBJ2-3, with 9 nucleotides matching TRBD2. Germline V gene lookup returns CDR1 GTSNPN and CDR2 SVGIG (reference sequence). With V trimmed by 5 bases and J by 4 bases, 10 bases remained unmatched. The CDR3 runs 15 residues.

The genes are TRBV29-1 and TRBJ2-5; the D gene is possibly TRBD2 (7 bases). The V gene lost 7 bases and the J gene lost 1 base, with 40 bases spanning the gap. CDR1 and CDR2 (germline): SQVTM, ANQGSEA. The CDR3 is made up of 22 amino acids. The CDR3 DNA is TGCAGCGCTCACCCCGGGACACAGGTCGACAGGCCGGGGGCGGGAGTCCAAGAGACCCAGTACTTC. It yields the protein CSAHPGTQVDRPGAGVQETQYF.

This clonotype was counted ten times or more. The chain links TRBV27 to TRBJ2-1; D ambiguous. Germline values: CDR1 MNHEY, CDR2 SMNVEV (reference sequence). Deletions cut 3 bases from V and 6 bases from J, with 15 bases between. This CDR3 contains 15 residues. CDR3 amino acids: CASSLSDNRGNEQFF. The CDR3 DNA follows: TGTGCCAGCAGTTTGAGCGACAATAGAGGCAATGAGCAGTTCTTC.

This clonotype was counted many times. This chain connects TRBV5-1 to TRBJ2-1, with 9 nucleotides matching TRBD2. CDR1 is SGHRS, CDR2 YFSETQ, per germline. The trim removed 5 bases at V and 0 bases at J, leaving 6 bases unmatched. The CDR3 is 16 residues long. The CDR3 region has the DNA TGCGCCAGCAGGGCTAGCGGGATGAGCTCCTACAATGAGCAGTTCTTC. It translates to CASRASGMSSYNEQFF.